This T cell receptor beta chain came from a study of blood T cell repertoires in COVID-19. Study context: PBMCs, B-cell-depleted T cells, or T cells were the source of the cDNA or gDNA that made up the material.

With 0 bases clipped from V and 7 bases from J, the junction kept 11 bases outside the gene matches. This CDR3 comprises 17 residues. Germline V gene lookup returns CDR1 LGHNA and CDR2 YSLEER. This clone showed up just a few times. In the authors' methods: Amplification from reference gene primers served as the basis for estimated nucleated cell counts. TCRdb's copy holds only in-frame clones and misses some; the assay was immunoSEQ multiplex PCR. V, J and clone size were drawn from that table, and D and trimming were deduced from the DNA. Of approximately 62,000 clones in the sample, approximately 73% were seen once.

Source material: peripheral blood. This rearrangement joins TRBV4-3 to TRBJ2-4; 8 bases align to TRBD1. This TCR came from a woman in her fifties or sixties with active or convalescent COVID-19. This CDR3 is CASSQEGGQGTGNIQYF. DNA for the CDR3: TGCGCCAGCAGCCAAGAGGGTGGACAGGGAACGGGTAACATTCAGTACTTC.